The 15 T cell receptor beta chains presented below share a single source sample, sequenced in a study of cytomegalovirus exposure and HLA in healthy donors. The PCR ran on 60 Vbeta and 13 Jbeta primers. Using immunoSEQ multiplex PCR, the repertoire was profiled, and TCRdb retains in-frame clones only, with some absent. Altogether over 100,000 clones are present, about two thirds being singletons, with the ten largest covering 5.4%. The sample comprised PBMCs. All receptors derive from an older woman in good health and CMV-seropositive.

The sample holds a few counts of this clone. This chain connects TRBV19 to TRBJ2-1; TRBD2 aligns across 16 bases. The V and J ends lost 1 base and 0 bases, in that order; junction bases with no gene match: 9. This CDR3 comprises 21 residues. Germline-derived CDR1 and CDR2 are LNHDA and SQIVND (reference sequence). The DNA for the CDR3 is TGTGCCAGTAGTATAGTGGGACTAGCGGGGGGGTTGCCGAGCTCCTACAATGAGCAGTTCTTC. Its protein is CASSIVGLAGGLPSSYNEQFF. Supplemented by reference TRBV19 and TRBJ2-1, the full variable domain reads DGGITQSPKYLFRKEGQNVTLSCEQNLNHDAMYWYRQDPGQGLRLIYYSQIVNDFQKGDIAEGYSVSREKKESFPLTVTSAQKNPTAFYLCASSIVGLAGGLPSSYNEQFFGPGTRLTVL.

The gene calls are TRBV19 and TRBJ1-5, with a possible D match to TRBD1 (5 bases). Trimming shortened V by 7 bases and J by 1 base, and 17 bases separated the two germline ends. CDR1 is LNHDA, CDR2 SQIVND, per germline (reference sequence). The CDR3 is made up of 16 amino acids. CDR3 in DNA: TGTGCCAGTAATGGGGCGGCGGGGGTGAGCAATCAGCCCCAGCATTTT. This translates into CASNGAAGVSNQPQHF.

As regards this clone: An end of the junction differs from the germline gene, which may be a read error. The CDR3: CASSPSTNEKLFF. The CDR3 nucleotides read TGTGCTAGCAGCCCTTCAACTAATGAAAAACTGTTTTTT. The V gene is TRBV7-7, the J gene TRBJ1-4, with D unclear. Germline CDR1 is SSHAT and CDR2 is FNYEAQ (reference sequence). The CDR3 spans 13 residues.

V gene TRBV19 combines with J gene TRBJ1-5, with 7 bases lining up with TRBD1. Germline V gene lookup returns CDR1 LNHDA and CDR2 SQIVND (reference sequence). V dropped 7 bases and J dropped 3; count of bases not matched to a gene: 6. CDR3 length: 14 amino acids. The CDR3 is CASNDREPNQPQHF. The CDR3 DNA reads TGTGCCAGTAACGACAGGGAACCCAATCAGCCCCAGCATTTT.

Notes on this clone: Other DNA sequences in the sample encode the same CDR3. This CDR3 is CASSFRGVNTEAFF. CDR3 nucleotide sequence: TGTGCCAGCAGTTTCCGCGGTGTGAACACTGAAGCTTTCTTT. V usage is TRBV27 and J usage is TRBJ1-1; no clear D gene. V was shortened by 3 bases and J by 0 bases, with 8 bases between the two germline ends. The V gene's germline CDR1 is MNHEY and CDR2 SMNVEV (reference sequence). The CDR3 consists of 14 residues.

CDR3 sequence (DNA): TGTGCCAGCAGCCCCAGTGGCGGCCGCGAGCAGTTCTTC. This sequence encodes CASSPSGGREQFF. This chain links TRBV7-2 with TRBJ2-1; no clear D gene. The CDR3 runs 13 residues. Trimming took off 5 bases at V and 10 bases at J, with 15 bases between the two ends. Germline V gene sequence: CDR1 SGHTA, CDR2 FQGNSA.

This chain uses TRBV2 with TRBJ2-7; D remains unclear. This CDR3 is built from 14 residues. The germline gives CDR1 SNHLY, CDR2 FYNNEI. Trimming removed 4 bases from V and 2 bases from J, with 12 bases in between. The CDR3 bases are TGTGCCAGCAGTGTGCAGAACCTTCCCTACGAGCAGTACTTC. Protein: CASSVQNLPYEQYF.

The rearrangement uses TRBV5-4 and TRBJ1-1, with D possibly TRBD1 on 6 matching bases. There are 15 residues in the CDR3. With 2 bases removed from V and 1 base from J, the gap between germline ends came to 12 bases. Germline V gives CDR1 SGHNT, CDR2 YYREEE (reference sequence). The CDR3 is CASSLGQGTNTEAFF. CDR3 coding DNA: TGTGCCAGCAGCTTAGGGCAGGGGACGAACACTGAAGCTTTCTTT.

The chain carries TRBV6-6 and TRBJ2-3; 7 bases are a match to TRBD2. The CDR3 has 14 amino acids. The trim removed 6 bases at V and 2 bases at J, leaving 5 bases unmatched. The germline V gene encodes CDR1 MNHNY and CDR2 SVGAGI (reference sequence). The CDR3 protein is CASRTSGDTDTQYF. CDR3 coding DNA: TGTGCCAGCAGGACAAGCGGGGACACAGATACGCAGTATTTT.

The chain employs TRBV2 and TRBJ2-1, with TRBD2 identical over 7 bases. CDR1 and CDR2 from the germline V gene are SNHLY and FYNNEI. The CDR3 is 14 residues long. The V gene end was trimmed by 4 bases and the J gene end by 2 bases; junction bases not matched to a gene: 2. The CDR3 spells CASSVRGTYNEQFF. In DNA form, the CDR3 reads TGTGCCAGCAGTGTGCGGGGGACCTACAATGAGCAGTTCTTC.

The genes are TRBV5-1 and TRBJ2-3; 8 bases align to TRBD1. The junction had 8 bases not matched to a gene; V was cut back by 0 bases and J by 5 bases. CDR1 is SGHRS and CDR2 is YFSETQ in the germline V gene. The CDR3 is made up of 16 amino acids. The CDR3 sequence: CASSLGTGIIKDTQYF. The CDR3 DNA is TGCGCCAGCAGCTTGGGGACAGGGATTATCAAAGATACGCAGTATTTT. The variable domain in full, completed from reference TRBV5-1 and TRBJ2-3, reads KAGVTQTPRYLIKTRGQQVTLSCSPISGHRSVSWYQQTPGQGLQFLFEYFSETQRNKGNFPGRFSGRQFSNSRSEMNVSTLELGDSALYLCASSLGTGIIKDTQYFGPGTRLTVL.

The J gene is TRBJ1-2, the V gene TRBV30; D is unclear. The V gene's germline CDR1 is GTSNPN and CDR2 SVGIG (reference sequence). Trimming pared 8 bases from V and 7 bases from J, leaving 11 bases between. The CDR3 loop spans 10 amino acids. DNA of the CDR3: TGTGCCCGCTCAGGCTCTGGCTACACCTTC. The encoded protein is CARSGSGYTF.

V and J are TRBV5-6 and TRBJ1-5, with D perhaps TRBD1 (5 bases). The CDR3 extends over 13 amino acids. Germline lookup yields CDR1 SGHDT and CDR2 YYEEEE. V shed 4 bases and J shed 6 bases, with 11 bases lying between them. DNA for the CDR3: TGTGCCAGCAGCCCTGCAGGGATTCAGCCCCAGCATTTT. It yields the protein CASSPAGIQPQHF.

The chain joins TRBV6-4 to TRBJ2-3, with D perhaps matching TRBD2 (7 bases). The germline V gene has CDR1 MRHNA and CDR2 SNTAGT. The CDR3 totals 15 residues. The V gene lost 4 bases and the J gene lost 6 bases, with 17 bases spanning the gap. The CDR3 sequence is CASSGGLGGPDTQYF. In DNA, the CDR3 is TGTGCCAGCAGTGGAGGACTAGGGGGGCCGGATACGCAGTATTTT.

J is TRBJ1-1 and V is TRBV7-9; 8 bases align to TRBD1. The CDR3 is 12 amino acids. Unmatched junction bases numbered 4, after V lost 6 bases and J lost 7 bases. Germline CDR1 and CDR2: SEHNR and FQNEAQ (reference sequence). CDR3 sequence reads: CASRSGGSEAFF. For the CDR3, the DNA is TGTGCCAGCAGATCAGGGGGCAGTGAAGCTTTCTTT. Full variable domain (outside the CDR3, taken from reference TRBV7-9 and TRBJ1-1): DTGVSQNPRHKITKRGQNVTFRCDPISEHNRLYWYRQTLGQGPEFLTYFQNEAQLEKSRLLSDRFSAERPKGSFSTLEIQRTEQGDSAMYLCASRSGGSEAFFGQGTRLTVV.